This T cell receptor (beta chain) emerged from a study of Ad26.COV2.S vaccination and SARS-CoV-2 variants. Indicated treatment: around 19 received Ad26.COV2.S at low or high dose, single or two shots; about 5 received placebo; per-sample allocation not given. Day 63 following the first vaccine or placebo injection was when the samples were taken. TCRdb's copy holds only in-frame clones and misses some; the assay was immunoSEQ multiplex PCR. The sample holds 350,000 to 600,000 clones, about nine tenths seen once. The starting material was peripheral blood, obtained in a trial of Ad26.COV2.S vaccine versus placebo. The sequence came from a person between 18 and 65 years old who received the Ad26.COV2.S COVID-19 vaccine or a placebo.

The DNA of the CDR3 is TGTGCCAGCAGGACAGGGAGCTCCTACGAGCAGTACTTC. This sequence encodes CASRTGSSYEQYF. V is TRBV10-3 and J is TRBJ2-7; 8 positions match TRBD1. The CDR3 loop spans 13 amino acids. Germline CDR1 reads ENHRY; CDR2 reads SYGVKD. V shed 10 bases and J 0 bases; nucleotides not matched to a gene: 5.